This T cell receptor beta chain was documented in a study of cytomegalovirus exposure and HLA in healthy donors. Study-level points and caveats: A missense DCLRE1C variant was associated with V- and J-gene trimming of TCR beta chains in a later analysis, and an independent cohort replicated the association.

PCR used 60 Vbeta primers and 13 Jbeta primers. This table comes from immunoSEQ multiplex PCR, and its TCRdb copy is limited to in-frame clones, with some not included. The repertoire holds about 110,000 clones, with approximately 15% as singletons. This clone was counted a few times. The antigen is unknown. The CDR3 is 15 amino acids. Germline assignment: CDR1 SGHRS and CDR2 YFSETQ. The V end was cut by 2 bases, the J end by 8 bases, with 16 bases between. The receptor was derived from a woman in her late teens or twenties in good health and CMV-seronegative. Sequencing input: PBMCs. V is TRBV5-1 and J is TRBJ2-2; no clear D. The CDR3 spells CASSFTYGSRGELFF. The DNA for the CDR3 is TGCGCCAGCAGCTTTACTTACGGGTCCCGTGGGGAGCTGTTTTTT.